This T cell receptor (beta chain) derives from a study of blood T cells in healthy people across ages. Combining a sample-barcoded 5' primer with a J-beta primer mix, a second PCR ran for about 7 to 11 cycles. TCRdb called the 5' RACE reads again in MiXCR, with one record for every CDR3 protein. The sample holds hundreds of thousands of distinct CDR3 sequences; 36% are singletons and the top ten take approximately 13%. This clonotype appeared many times. Isolation yielded PBMCs, at least 6 million per sample, in every case. Total RNA extraction produced at least 5.5 micrograms (per sample) for the study. Per the germline V gene, CDR1 is KGHSY and CDR2 is FQNENV. V was pared by 2 bases and J by 5 bases, with 7 bases between. The CDR3 is 12 amino acids.

The chain couples TRBV16 to TRBJ2-7; D remains ambiguous. Material for sequencing was blood. The TCR comes from a man aged 18 to 35 in good health. The CDR3 here is CASSQRPDEQYF. In DNA form, the CDR3 reads TGTGCCAGCAGCCAAAGACCCGACGAGCAGTACTTC.